This entry concerns a single TCR beta chain. Its matching antigen is unknown. The data originate from a study of cytomegalovirus exposure and HLA in healthy donors. Overall study results and limits: According to reports, the classifier identified cytomegalovirus status with high specificity and sensitivity. Among CMV-associated TCR beta chains, most appeared HLA-restricted in a later analysis.

The PCR contained 60 Vbeta and 13 Jbeta primers. Using immunoSEQ multiplex PCR, the repertoire was profiled, and TCRdb retains in-frame clones only, with some absent. In the table there are approximately 79,000 clones, over 70% of which are singletons. Germline assignment: CDR1 GTSNPN and CDR2 SVGIG (reference sequence). This CDR3 contains 17 residues. V lost 0 bases and J 0 bases, leaving 14 bases between the germline ends. Sample: PBMCs. The sequence was obtained from a man in his forties or fifties in good health and CMV-seropositive. This rearrangement joins TRBV30 to TRBJ1-4, with a tentative D call TRBD1 (6 bases). CDR3 protein: CAWSVGGVSATNEKLFF. The CDR3 DNA follows: TGTGCCTGGAGTGTAGGGGGTGTTTCTGCAACTAATGAAAAACTGTTTTTT.